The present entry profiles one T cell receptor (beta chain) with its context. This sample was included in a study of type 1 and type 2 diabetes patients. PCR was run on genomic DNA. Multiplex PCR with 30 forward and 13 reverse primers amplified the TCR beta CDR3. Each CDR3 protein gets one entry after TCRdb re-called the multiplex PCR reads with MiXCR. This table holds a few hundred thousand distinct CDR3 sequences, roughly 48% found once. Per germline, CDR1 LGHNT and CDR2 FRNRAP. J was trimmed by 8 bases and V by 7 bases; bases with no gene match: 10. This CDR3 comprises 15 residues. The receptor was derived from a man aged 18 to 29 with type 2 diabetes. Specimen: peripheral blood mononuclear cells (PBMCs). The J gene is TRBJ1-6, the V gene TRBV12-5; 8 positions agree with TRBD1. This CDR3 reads CASVESGTGYSPLHF. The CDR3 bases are TGTGCTAGTGTGGAGTCCGGGACAGGCTATTCACCCCTCCACTTT. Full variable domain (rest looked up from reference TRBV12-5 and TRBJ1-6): DARVTQTPRHKVTEMGQEVTMRCQPILGHNTVFWYRQTMMQGLELLAYFRNRAPLDDSGMPKDRFSAEMPDATLATLKIQPSEPRDSAVYFCASVESGTGYSPLHFGNGTRLTVT.